The 24 T cell receptor beta chains given below trace back to one sample, sequenced in a study of cytomegalovirus exposure and HLA in healthy donors. The PCR contained 60 Vbeta and 13 Jbeta primers. Profiled with immunoSEQ multiplex PCR; TCRdb holds only in-frame clones, not every one. The sample shows a few hundred thousand clones, 85% to 95% of them seen only once. The sequencing sample was made of PBMCs. All receptors derive from a girl aged 2 to 10 in good health and CMV-seronegative.

This sequence joins TRBV2 and TRBJ2-5; D perhaps matches TRBD1 (6 bases). This CDR3 region has 14 residues. V lost 6 bases and J 1 base, leaving 12 bases between the germline ends. The V gene's germline CDR1 is SNHLY and CDR2 FYNNEI. The DNA for the CDR3 is TGTGCCAGCAGGGCAGGGGCCTTCCAAGAGACCCAGTACTTC. Its protein product is CASRAGAFQETQYF.

The rearrangement links TRBV9 to TRBJ2-7; D possibly corresponds to TRBD1 (5 bases). This CDR3 contains 15 residues. The V end lost 0 bases, the J end lost 1 base, and 11 bases lay between the germline ends. Germline V gene lookup returns CDR1 SGDLS and CDR2 YYNGEE. The CDR3 DNA follows: TGTGCCAGCAGCGTAGAGGCAGGGAAATCCTACGAGCAGTACTTC. This codes for CASSVEAGKSYEQYF.

The genes are TRBV9 and TRBJ1-2; 7 nucleotides align to TRBD1. CDR1 and CDR2 (germline): SGDLS, YYNGEE. The CDR3 spans 14 residues. After removal of 5 bases from V and 0 bases from J, the junction contained 4 bases not matched to a gene. This CDR3 reads CASSKQGTNYGYTF. CDR3 DNA sequence: TGTGCCAGCAGTAAACAGGGGACTAACTATGGCTACACCTTC.

Concerning this clone itself: The junction departs from germline at one end; a sequencing error may be responsible. This rearrangement joins TRBV5-4 to TRBJ1-3, with D maybe TRBD1 (6 bases). CDR3 length: 16 residues. Germline-derived CDR1 and CDR2 are SGHNT and YYREEE (reference sequence). The CDR3 region has the DNA TGTGCCAGCACCTTGGGGGGGCCCGTCGCTGAAAACACCATATATTTT. Its protein product is CASTLGGPVAENTIYF.

This clone was detected a few times. This sequence joins TRBV5-4 and TRBJ2-3; 12 nucleotides align to TRBD2. The CDR3 runs 16 residues. V trimming: 4 bases; J trimming: 2 bases; junction bases outside the gene matches: 5. Germline V gene sequence: CDR1 SGHNT, CDR2 YYREEE (reference sequence). CDR3 bases: TGTGCCAGCAGCACCGGACTAGCGGGGTACACAGATACGCAGTATTTT. Protein: CASSTGLAGYTDTQYF.

The rearrangement links TRBV5-6 to TRBJ2-1, with 12 bases lining up with TRBD2. In germline, CDR1 is SGHDT, CDR2 YYEEEE. The CDR3 sequence is 18 residues long. V shed 6 bases and J 6 bases; nucleotides not matched to a gene: 16. CDR3 bases: TGTGCCAGCACCTCCGGGACAGAGGGACTAGCGGGCGTCAATGAGCAGTTCTTC. It encodes CASTSGTEGLAGVNEQFF.

The chain is built from TRBV29-1 and TRBJ1-2, with TRBD1 identical over 7 bases. Germline values: CDR1 SQVTM, CDR2 ANQGSEA. The V and J ends lost 5 bases and 1 base, in that order; junction bases with no gene match: 7. CDR3 length equals 14 residues. CDR3 protein: CSVKQGMSNYGYTF. The CDR3 nucleotides read TGCAGCGTTAAACAGGGGATGAGTAACTATGGCTACACCTTC.

The V gene is TRBV6-1, the J gene TRBJ2-7; 9 nucleotides agree with TRBD2. V gave up 4 bases and J gave up 3 bases; unmatched junction bases: 4. The germline CDR1 and CDR2 sequences are MNHNS and SASEGT. CDR3 size: 14 residues. CDR3 residues: CASSGGLARYEQYF. The CDR3 DNA is TGTGCCAGCAGTGGGGGACTAGCACGCTACGAGCAGTACTTC.

The V and J genes are TRBV29-1 and TRBJ1-2; D perhaps matches TRBD1 (5 bases). The germline CDR1 and CDR2 sequences are SQVTM and ANQGSEA. V lost 6 bases and J lost 1, with 15 bases in between. The CDR3 loop spans 14 amino acids. CDR3 region: CSVALEGDNYGYTF. In nucleotides, the CDR3 is TGCAGCGTGGCGCTTGAAGGGGATAACTATGGCTACACCTTC.

CDR3 loop: CASSPGQIEAFF. The CDR3 bases are TGTGCCAGCAGTCCGGGACAGATTGAAGCTTTCTTT. This rearrangement joins TRBV7-9 to TRBJ1-1; 7 bases match TRBD1. V dropped 6 bases and J dropped 7; count of bases not matched to a gene: 5. This CDR3 contains 12 residues. CDR1 is SEHNR, CDR2 FQNEAQ, per germline (reference sequence).

The gene calls are TRBV30 and TRBJ2-1, with D hard to call. The CDR3 consists of 13 residues. Germline CDR1 GTSNPN, CDR2 SVGIG (reference sequence). Trimming left V 4 bases short and J 6 bases short, with 13 bases between. CDR3 sequence: CAWTRIGGNEQFF. The CDR3 DNA reads as TGTGCCTGGACCCGTATCGGTGGCAATGAGCAGTTCTTC.

The chain is built from TRBV2 and TRBJ1-5; 9 positions match TRBD1. This CDR3 is built from 15 residues. Germline V CDR1 and CDR2: SNHLY, FYNNEI. Losses at the gene ends were 3 bases for V and 2 bases for J; bases not matched to a gene: 2. The CDR3 here is CASSDWTGGNQPQHF. The CDR3 coding sequence is TGTGCCAGCAGTGATTGGACAGGGGGCAATCAGCCCCAGCATTTT.

This chain connects TRBV5-1 to TRBJ2-5; possible D gene TRBD1, 6 bases. CDR3 length: 15 residues. V lost 0 bases, J lost 7 bases, and 16 bases lay in between. The germline V gene has CDR1 SGHRS and CDR2 YFSETQ. The DNA for the CDR3 is TGCGCCAGCAGCTTGGGGACAGAGGAACAGGGGACCCAGTACTTC. It codes for CASSLGTEEQGTQYF.

The rearrangement joins TRBV2 to TRBJ1-3; TRBD1 is a possible D gene (6 bases). V lost 8 bases, J lost 4 bases, and 15 bases lay in between. CDR3 length: 14 amino acids. Germline V lookup: CDR1 SNHLY, CDR2 FYNNEI. The CDR3 DNA is TGTGCCAGCGCTCCGCAGGGGTCCGGAAACACCATATATTTT. Translating gives CASAPQGSGNTIYF.

V is TRBV6-1 and J is TRBJ1-4; TRBD1 agrees at 9 bases. From germline, CDR1 is MNHNS and CDR2 SASEGT. V trimming: 4 bases; J trimming: 8 bases; junction bases outside the gene matches: 11. The CDR3 contains 16 residues. The CDR3 sequence: CASSGRRTGAGEKLFF. CDR3 bases: TGTGCCAGCAGTGGGAGGAGGACAGGGGCCGGGGAAAAACTGTTTTTT.

The chain recombines TRBV7-8 with TRBJ2-7; the match to TRBD1 covers 9 bases. The CDR3 has 16 residues. Germline V gene data show CDR1 as SGHVS and CDR2 as FQNEAQ. The V segment lost 5 bases and the J segment 1 base; nucleotides outside the gene matches: 9. DNA for the CDR3: TGTGCCAGCAGCACGAACCGGGACAGGGCTTCCTACGAGCAGTACTTC. Translating it yields CASSTNRDRASYEQYF.

As DNA, the CDR3 is TGTGCCAGCACCTCAGAGGGGGGGGCTGTCTATGGCTACACCTTC. As protein: CASTSEGGAVYGYTF. V usage is TRBV7-9 and J usage is TRBJ1-2; tentatively, D is TRBD1 (6 bases). Trimming left V 7 bases short and J 4 bases short, with 19 bases between. Looked up from germline, CDR1 is SEHNR and CDR2 is FQNEAQ (reference sequence). The CDR3 runs 15 residues.

This clone came up once. The V and J genes are TRBV30 and TRBJ1-1, with D hard to call. The CDR3 covers 14 residues. Looked up from germline, CDR1 is GTSNPN and CDR2 is SVGIG (reference sequence). The V gene lost 3 bases and the J gene lost 0 bases, with 11 bases spanning the gap. This CDR3 is CAWRLNPMNTEAFF. CDR3 nucleotides: TGTGCCTGGAGACTTAACCCAATGAACACTGAAGCTTTCTTT.

V is TRBV29-1 and J is TRBJ1-1, with D perhaps matching TRBD1 (5 bases). The CDR3 contains 14 residues. Trimming stripped 4 bases from V and 7 bases from J, with 19 bases between. Germline lookup yields CDR1 SQVTM and CDR2 ANQGSEA. In DNA, the CDR3 is TGCAGCGTTGGCGGGGGTACGCTGGCCTTTGAAGCTTTCTTT. Translating gives CSVGGGTLAFEAFF.

This clone was found a few times. The chain recombines TRBV25-1 with TRBJ1-3; D is undetermined. CDR1 is MGHDK, CDR2 SYGVNS, per germline. V lost 6 bases to trimming and J lost 0 bases, with 6 bases between them. The CDR3 contains 13 residues. The CDR3, as DNA: TGTGCCAGCAGCAAACTCTCTGGAAACACCATATATTTT. Translated, it gives CASSKLSGNTIYF.

This sequence joins TRBV4-2 and TRBJ1-5; D possibly corresponds to TRBD1 (5 bases). From germline, CDR1 is LGHNA and CDR2 YNFKEQ. V dropped 0 bases and J dropped 1 base, with 22 bases sitting between them. The CDR3 runs 20 residues. In DNA, the CDR3 is TGTGCCAGCAGCCAAGATTACGGAGGGGCGAAGGTCACCAGCAATCAGCCCCAGCATTTT. Amino acids: CASSQDYGGAKVTSNQPQHF.

This clone has only one observation. The chain is built from TRBV19 and TRBJ2-7; TRBD2 matches at 8 bases. Germline assignment: CDR1 LNHDA and CDR2 SQIVND (reference sequence). The CDR3 runs to 15 residues. Trimming removed 5 bases from V and 3 bases from J; junction bases left unmatched: 9. Here the CDR3 reads CASSRGGSGNYEQYF. CDR3 nucleotides: TGTGCCAGTAGTCGAGGGGGTAGCGGGAACTACGAGCAGTACTTC. The whole variable domain, filled in from reference TRBV19 and TRBJ2-7, reads DGGITQSPKYLFRKEGQNVTLSCEQNLNHDAMYWYRQDPGQGLRLIYYSQIVNDFQKGDIAEGYSVSREKKESFPLTVTSAQKNPTAFYLCASSRGGSGNYEQYFGPGTRLTVT.

The rearrangement uses TRBV15 and TRBJ2-7; D possibly corresponds to TRBD1 (6 bases). V shed 3 bases and J shed 2 bases, with 23 bases lying between them. Germline lookup yields CDR1 LNHNV and CDR2 YYDKDF (reference sequence). The CDR3 covers 18 residues. Written as DNA, the CDR3 is TGTGCCACCAGCAGGCCTTCCGGGCCGCAGGGGATAGCCTACGAGCAGTACTTC. Its translation: CATSRPSGPQGIAYEQYF.

V is TRBV9 and J is TRBJ1-2; 10 positions match TRBD1. This CDR3 has 14 residues. J was trimmed by 8 bases and V by 0 bases; bases with no gene match: 4. Germline lookup yields CDR1 SGDLS and CDR2 YYNGEE. CDR3 in amino acids: CASSVGGQGTGYTF. The CDR3, as DNA: TGTGCCAGCAGCGTAGGGGGACAGGGGACAGGCTACACCTTC.